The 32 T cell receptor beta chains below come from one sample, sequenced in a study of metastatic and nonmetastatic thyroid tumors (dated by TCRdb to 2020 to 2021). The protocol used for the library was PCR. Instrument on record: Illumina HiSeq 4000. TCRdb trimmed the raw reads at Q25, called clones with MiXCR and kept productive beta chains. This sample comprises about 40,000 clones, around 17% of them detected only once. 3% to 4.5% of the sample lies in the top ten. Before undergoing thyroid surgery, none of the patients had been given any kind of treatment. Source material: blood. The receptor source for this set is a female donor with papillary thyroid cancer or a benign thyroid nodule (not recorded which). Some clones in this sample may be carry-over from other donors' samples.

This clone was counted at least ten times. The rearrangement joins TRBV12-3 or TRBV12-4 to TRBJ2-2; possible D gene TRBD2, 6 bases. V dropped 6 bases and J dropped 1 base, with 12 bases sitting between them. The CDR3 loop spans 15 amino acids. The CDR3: CASSPPRGNTGELFF. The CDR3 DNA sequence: TGTGCCAGCAGCCCTCCGCGGGGGAACACCGGGGAGCTGTTTTTT.

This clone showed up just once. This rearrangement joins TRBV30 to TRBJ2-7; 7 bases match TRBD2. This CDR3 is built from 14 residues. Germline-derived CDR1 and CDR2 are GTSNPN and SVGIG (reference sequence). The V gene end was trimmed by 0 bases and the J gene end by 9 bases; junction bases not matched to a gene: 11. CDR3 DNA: TGTGCCTGGAGTGTGGGATCTAGGGAGGGTCGGCAGTACTTC. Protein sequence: CAWSVGSREGRQYF. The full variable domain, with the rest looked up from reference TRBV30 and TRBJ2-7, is SQTIHQWPATLVQPVGSPLSLECTVEGTSNPNLYWYRQAAGRGLQLLFYSVGIGQISSEVPQNLSASRPQDRQFILSSKKLLLSDSGFYLCAWSVGSREGRQYFGPGTRLTVT.

Here the CDR3 DNA reads TGTGCCTGGAGTCTGGGTGCTCCCTCCAGGGGCCCCCGTGTGGAGCAGTACTTC. This translates into CAWSLGAPSRGPRVEQYF. J is TRBJ2-7 and V is TRBV30; D is possibly TRBD1 (6 bases). The germline V gene has CDR1 GTSNPN and CDR2 SVGIG (reference sequence). Trimming cost V 2 bases and J 7 bases, with 30 bases left between them. The CDR3 contains 18 residues.

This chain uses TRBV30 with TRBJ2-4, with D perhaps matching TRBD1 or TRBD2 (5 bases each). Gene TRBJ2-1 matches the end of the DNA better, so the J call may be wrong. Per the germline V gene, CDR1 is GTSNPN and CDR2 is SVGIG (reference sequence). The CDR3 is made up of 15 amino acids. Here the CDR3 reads CAWSMVGTVSLDQFF. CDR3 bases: TGTGCCTGGAGTATGGTAGGGACGGTCTCTCTGGATCAGTTCTTC.

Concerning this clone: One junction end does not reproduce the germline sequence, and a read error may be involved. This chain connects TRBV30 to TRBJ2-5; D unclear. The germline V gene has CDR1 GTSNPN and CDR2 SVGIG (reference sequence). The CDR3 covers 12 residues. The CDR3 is CASTWRFETEYF. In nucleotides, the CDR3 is TGTGCATCCACTTGGCGGTTTGAGACCGAGTACTTC.

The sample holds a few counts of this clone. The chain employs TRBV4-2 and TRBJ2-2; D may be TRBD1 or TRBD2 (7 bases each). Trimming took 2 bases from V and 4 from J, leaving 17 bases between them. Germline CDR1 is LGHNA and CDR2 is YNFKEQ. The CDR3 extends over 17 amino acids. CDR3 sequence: CASSQQGQGEGTGELFF. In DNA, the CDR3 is TGTGCCAGCAGCCAACAGGGTCAGGGGGAGGGCACCGGGGAGCTGTTTTTT.

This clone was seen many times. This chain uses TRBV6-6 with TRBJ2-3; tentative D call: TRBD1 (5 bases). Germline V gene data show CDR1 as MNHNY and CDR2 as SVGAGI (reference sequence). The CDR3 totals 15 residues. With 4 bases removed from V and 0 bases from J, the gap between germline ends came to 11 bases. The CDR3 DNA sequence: TGTGCCAGCAGTTCACAGGATCCTAGCACAGATACGCAGTATTTT. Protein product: CASSSQDPSTDTQYF.

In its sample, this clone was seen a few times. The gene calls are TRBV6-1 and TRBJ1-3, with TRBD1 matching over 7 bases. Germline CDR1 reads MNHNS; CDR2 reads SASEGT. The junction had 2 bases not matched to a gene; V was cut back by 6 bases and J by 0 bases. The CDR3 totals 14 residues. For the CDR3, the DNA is TGTGCCAGCAGGGGGGACAGCTCTGGAAACACCATATATTTT. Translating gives CASRGDSSGNTIYF.

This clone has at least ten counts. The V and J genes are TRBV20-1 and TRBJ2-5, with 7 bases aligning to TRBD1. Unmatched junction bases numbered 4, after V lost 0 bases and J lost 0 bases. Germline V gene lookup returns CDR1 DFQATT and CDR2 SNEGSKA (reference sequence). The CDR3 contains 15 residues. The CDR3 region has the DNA TGCAGTGCTAGAGATTTTAGGGGGCACCAAGAGACCCAGTACTTC. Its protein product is CSARDFRGHQETQYF.

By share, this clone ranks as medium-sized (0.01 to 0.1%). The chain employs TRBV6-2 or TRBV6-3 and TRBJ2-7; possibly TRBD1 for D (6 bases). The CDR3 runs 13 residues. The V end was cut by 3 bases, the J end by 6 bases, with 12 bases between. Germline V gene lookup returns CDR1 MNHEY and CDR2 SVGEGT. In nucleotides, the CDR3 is TGTGCCAGCAGTTATGGACAGCCGGTCGAGCAGTACTTC. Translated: CASSYGQPVEQYF.

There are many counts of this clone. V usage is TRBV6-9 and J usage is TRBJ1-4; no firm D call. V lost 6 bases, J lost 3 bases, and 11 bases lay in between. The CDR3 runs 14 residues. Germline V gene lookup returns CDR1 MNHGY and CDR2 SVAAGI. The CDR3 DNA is TGTGCCAGCAGACTTCGCCCCTCTAATGAAAAACTGTTTTTT. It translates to CASRLRPSNEKLFF.

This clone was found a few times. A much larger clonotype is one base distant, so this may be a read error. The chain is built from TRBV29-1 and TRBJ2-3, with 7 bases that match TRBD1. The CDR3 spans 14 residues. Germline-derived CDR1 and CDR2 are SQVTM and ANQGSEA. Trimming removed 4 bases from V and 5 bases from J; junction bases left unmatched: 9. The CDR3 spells CSVGDRPLIDTQYF. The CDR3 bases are TGCAGCGTTGGGGACAGACCACTCATAGATACGCAGTATTTT.

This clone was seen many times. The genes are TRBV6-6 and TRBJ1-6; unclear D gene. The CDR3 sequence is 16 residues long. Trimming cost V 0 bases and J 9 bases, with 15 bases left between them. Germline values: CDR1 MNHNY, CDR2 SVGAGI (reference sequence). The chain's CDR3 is CASSYSNLFEGSPLHF. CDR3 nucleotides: TGTGCCAGCAGTTACTCGAACCTTTTTGAGGGTTCACCCCTCCACTTT.

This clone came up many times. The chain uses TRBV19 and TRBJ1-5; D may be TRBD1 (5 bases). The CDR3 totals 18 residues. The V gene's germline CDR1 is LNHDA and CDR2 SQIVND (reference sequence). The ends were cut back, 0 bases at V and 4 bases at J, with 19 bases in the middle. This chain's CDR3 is CASSIDEVSRADNQPQHF. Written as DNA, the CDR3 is TGTGCCAGTAGTATAGATGAAGTTTCCAGGGCCGATAATCAGCCCCAGCATTTT.

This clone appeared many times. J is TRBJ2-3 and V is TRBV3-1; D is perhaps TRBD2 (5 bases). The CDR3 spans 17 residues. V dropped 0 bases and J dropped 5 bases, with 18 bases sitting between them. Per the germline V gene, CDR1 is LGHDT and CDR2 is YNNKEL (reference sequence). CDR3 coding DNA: TGTGCCAGCAGCCAAGATCGGCTTGCTACCGGAGGAGATACGCAGTATTTT. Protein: CASSQDRLATGGDTQYF.

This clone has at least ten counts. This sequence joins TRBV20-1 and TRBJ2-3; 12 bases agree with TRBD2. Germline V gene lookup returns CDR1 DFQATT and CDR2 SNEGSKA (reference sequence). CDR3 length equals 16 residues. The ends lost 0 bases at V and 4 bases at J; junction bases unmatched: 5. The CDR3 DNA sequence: TGCAGTGCTAGAGATCCCACTAGCGGGAGGTCAGATACGCAGTATTTT. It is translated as CSARDPTSGRSDTQYF.

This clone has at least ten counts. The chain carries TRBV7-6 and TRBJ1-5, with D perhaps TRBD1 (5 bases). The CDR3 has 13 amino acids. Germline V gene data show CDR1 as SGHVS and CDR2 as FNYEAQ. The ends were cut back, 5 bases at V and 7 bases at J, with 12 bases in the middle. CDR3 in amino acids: CASSPEQEQPQHF. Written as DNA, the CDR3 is TGTGCCAGCAGCCCTGAACAGGAACAGCCCCAGCATTTT.

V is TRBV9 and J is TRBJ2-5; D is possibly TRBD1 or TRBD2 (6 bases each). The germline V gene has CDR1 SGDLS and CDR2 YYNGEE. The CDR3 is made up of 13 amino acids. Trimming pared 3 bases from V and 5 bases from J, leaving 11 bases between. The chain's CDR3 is CASSGGARETQYF. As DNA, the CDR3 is TGTGCCAGCAGCGGGGGGGCCCGGGAGACCCAGTACTTC. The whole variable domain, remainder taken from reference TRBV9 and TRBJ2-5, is DSGVTQTPKHLITATGQRVTLRCSPRSGDLSVYWYQQSLDQGLQFLIQYYNGEERAKGNILERFSAQQFPDLHSELNLSSLELGDSALYFCASSGGARETQYFGPGTRLLVL.

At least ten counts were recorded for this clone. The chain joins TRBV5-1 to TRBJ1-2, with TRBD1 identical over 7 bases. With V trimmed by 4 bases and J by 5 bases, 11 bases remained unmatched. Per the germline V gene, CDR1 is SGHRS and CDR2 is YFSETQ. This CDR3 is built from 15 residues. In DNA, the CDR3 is TGCGCCAGCAGCAGTTCGGGACAGCTTGTGTATGGCTACACCTTC. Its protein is CASSSSGQLVYGYTF.

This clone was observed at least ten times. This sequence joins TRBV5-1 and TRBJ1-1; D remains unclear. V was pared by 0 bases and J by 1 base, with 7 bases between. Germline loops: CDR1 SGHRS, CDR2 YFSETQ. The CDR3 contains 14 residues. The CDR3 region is CASSLVQGNTEAFF. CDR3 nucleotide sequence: TGCGCCAGCAGCTTGGTCCAAGGGAACACTGAAGCTTTCTTT. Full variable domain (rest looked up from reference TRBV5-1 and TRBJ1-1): KAGVTQTPRYLIKTRGQQVTLSCSPISGHRSVSWYQQTPGQGLQFLFEYFSETQRNKGNFPGRFSGRQFSNSRSEMNVSTLELGDSALYLCASSLVQGNTEAFFGQGTRLTVV.

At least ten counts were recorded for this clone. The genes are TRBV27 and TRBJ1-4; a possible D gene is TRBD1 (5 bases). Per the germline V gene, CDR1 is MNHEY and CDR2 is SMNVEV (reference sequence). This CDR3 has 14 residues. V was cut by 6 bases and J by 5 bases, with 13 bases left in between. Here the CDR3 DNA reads TGTGCCAGCAGCCAGGGTTATCAGAATGAAAAACTGTTTTTT. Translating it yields CASSQGYQNEKLFF.

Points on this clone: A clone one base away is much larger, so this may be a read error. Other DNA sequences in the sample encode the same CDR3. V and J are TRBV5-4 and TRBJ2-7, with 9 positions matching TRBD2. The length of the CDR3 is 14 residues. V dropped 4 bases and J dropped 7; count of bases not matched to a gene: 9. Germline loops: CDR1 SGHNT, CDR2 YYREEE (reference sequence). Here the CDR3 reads CASSPGGRALEQYF. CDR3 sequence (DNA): TGTGCCAGCAGCCCCGGCGGGAGGGCCCTGGAGCAGTACTTC.

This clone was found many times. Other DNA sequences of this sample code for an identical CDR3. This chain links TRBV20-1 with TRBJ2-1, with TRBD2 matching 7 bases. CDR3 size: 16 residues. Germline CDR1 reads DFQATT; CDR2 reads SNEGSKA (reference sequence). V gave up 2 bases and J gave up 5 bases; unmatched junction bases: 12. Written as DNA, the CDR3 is TGCAGTGCTAGATCCTCCTGGGGGGGTAAAAACAATGAGCAGTTCTTC. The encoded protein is CSARSSWGGKNNEQFF.

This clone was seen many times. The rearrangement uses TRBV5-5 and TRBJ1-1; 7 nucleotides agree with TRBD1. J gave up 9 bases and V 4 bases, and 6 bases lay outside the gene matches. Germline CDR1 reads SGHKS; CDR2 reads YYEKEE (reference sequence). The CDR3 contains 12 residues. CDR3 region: CASSRDSLKAFF. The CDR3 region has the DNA TGTGCCAGCAGCAGGGACAGCTTAAAAGCTTTCTTT.

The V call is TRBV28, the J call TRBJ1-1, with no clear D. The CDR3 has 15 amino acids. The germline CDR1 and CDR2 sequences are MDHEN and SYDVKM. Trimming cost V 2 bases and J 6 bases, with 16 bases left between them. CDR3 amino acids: CASSLIPALNAEAFF. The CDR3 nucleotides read TGTGCCAGCAGTTTAATTCCAGCTTTGAATGCTGAAGCTTTCTTT.

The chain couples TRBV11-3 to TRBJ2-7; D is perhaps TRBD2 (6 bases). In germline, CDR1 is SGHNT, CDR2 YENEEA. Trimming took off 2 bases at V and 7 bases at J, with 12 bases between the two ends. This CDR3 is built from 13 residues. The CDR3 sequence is CASSLFRGWEQYF. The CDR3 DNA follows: TGTGCCAGCAGCTTATTCCGGGGGTGGGAGCAGTACTTC. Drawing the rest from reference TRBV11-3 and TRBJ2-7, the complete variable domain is EAGVVQSPRYKIIEKKQPVAFWCNPISGHNTLYWYLQNLGQGPELLIRYENEEAVDDSQLPKDRFSAERLKGVDSTLKIQPAELGDSAVYLCASSLFRGWEQYFGPGTRLTVT.

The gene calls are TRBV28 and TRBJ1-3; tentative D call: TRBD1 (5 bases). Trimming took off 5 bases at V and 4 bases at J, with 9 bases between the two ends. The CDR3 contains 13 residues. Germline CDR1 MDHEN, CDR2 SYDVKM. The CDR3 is CASSPGVGNTIYF. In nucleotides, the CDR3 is TGTGCCAGCAGTCCGGGGGTAGGAAACACCATATATTTT. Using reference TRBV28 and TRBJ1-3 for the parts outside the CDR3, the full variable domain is DVKVTQSSRYLVKRTGEKVFLECVQDMDHENMFWYRQDPGLGLRLIYFSYDVKMKEKGDIPEGYSVSREKKERFSLILESASTNQTSMYLCASSPGVGNTIYFGEGSWLTVV.

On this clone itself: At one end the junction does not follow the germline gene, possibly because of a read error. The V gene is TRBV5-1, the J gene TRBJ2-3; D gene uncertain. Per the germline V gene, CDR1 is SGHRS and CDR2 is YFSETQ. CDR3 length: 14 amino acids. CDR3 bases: TGCGCCAGCAGCCGTGCCGGAATCACATATACGCAGTATTTT. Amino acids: CASSRAGITYTQYF.

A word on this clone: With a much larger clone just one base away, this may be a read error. CDR3 protein: CASSSGTVVEQYF. The CDR3 DNA reads TGTGCCAGCAGCTCCGGGACAGTGGTCGAGCAGTACTTC. The chain couples TRBV5-6 to TRBJ2-7, with 7 bases aligning to TRBD1. The germline CDR1 and CDR2 sequences are SGHDT and YYEEEE. This CDR3 is 13 amino acids long. Trimming cost V 3 bases and J 6 bases; bases outside gene matches: 6.

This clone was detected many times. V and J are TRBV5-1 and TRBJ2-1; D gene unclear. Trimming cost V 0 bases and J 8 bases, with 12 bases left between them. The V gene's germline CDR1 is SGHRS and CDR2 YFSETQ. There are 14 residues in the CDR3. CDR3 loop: CASSLGPRSDEQFF. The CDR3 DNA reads TGCGCCAGCAGCTTGGGACCCCGAAGTGATGAGCAGTTCTTC.

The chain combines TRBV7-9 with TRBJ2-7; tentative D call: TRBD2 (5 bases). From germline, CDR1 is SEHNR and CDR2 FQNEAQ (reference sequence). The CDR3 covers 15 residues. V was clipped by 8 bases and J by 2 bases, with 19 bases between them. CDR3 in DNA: TGTGCCAGCTCCCCGGTCGGCAGCGGCACCTACGAGCAGTACTTC. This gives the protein CASSPVGSGTYEQYF.

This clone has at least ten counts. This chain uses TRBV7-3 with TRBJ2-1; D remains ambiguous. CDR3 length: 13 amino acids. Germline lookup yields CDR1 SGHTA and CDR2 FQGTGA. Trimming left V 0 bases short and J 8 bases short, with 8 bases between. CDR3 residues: CASSLTYSDEQFF. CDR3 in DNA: TGTGCCAGCAGCTTAACGTACAGTGATGAGCAGTTCTTC.